The 5 T cell receptor beta chains below come from one sample, sequenced in a study of human T cells and chemical hapten exposure. Time point in this sample: pre-sensitization, week 0. Treatment given: therapeutic diphenylcyclopropenone sensitization with weekly scalp DPC. Using its own MiXCR run on the RACE reads, TCRdb lists one record per CDR3 protein. Of some 200,000 distinct CDR3 sequences listed, about 31% are singletons. The specimen was whole blood, collected in connection with sensitization to the hapten diphenylcyclopropenone (DPC). These receptors were collected from a woman aged 30 to 39 with alopecia areata. Some clones in this sample may be carry-over from other donors' samples.

The chain joins TRBV4-3 to TRBJ1-4; D is uncertain. Germline CDR1 LGHNA, CDR2 YSLEER. The CDR3 totals 15 residues. The germline V and J ends were trimmed by 3 bases and 12 bases, with 20 bases remaining between them. The CDR3 DNA follows: TGCGCCAGCAGCCAGACGATGGGAACGGAGGCGGAACTGTTTTTT. As protein: CASSQTMGTEAELFF.

There are a few counts of this clonotype. J is TRBJ2-3 and V is TRBV7-9; D is unresolved. In germline, CDR1 is SEHNR, CDR2 FQNEAQ (reference sequence). CDR3 size: 13 residues. Trimming pared 1 base from V and 6 bases from J, leaving 8 bases between. The chain's CDR3 is CASSLVVSDTQYF. CDR3 coding DNA: TGTGCCAGCAGCTTAGTGGTTTCCGATACGCAGTATTTT.

This clonotype turned up a few times. The chain couples TRBV28 to TRBJ2-1, with a weak D call TRBD1 (7 bases). Trimming shortened V by 6 bases and J by 4 bases, and 10 bases separated the two germline ends. The CDR3 is 13 residues long. Per the germline V gene, CDR1 is MDHEN and CDR2 is SYDVKM. CDR3 loop: CASRAGGYNEQFF. The CDR3 DNA reads TGTGCCAGCAGAGCAGGGGGGTACAATGAGCAGTTCTTC.

The rearrangement links TRBV9 to TRBJ1-1; no reliable D call. The CDR3 has 15 amino acids. The V and J ends lost 0 bases and 7 bases respectively, with 16 bases between them. Germline values: CDR1 SGDLS, CDR2 YYNGEE. This CDR3 reads CASSVAPRPDNEAFF. Written as DNA, the CDR3 is TGTGCCAGCAGCGTAGCTCCCAGGCCGGATAATGAAGCTTTCTTT.

This chain connects TRBV12-3 or TRBV12-4 to TRBJ1-1, with D hard to call. V dropped 3 bases and J dropped 4 bases, with 9 bases sitting between them. The CDR3 spans 13 residues. The CDR3 nucleotides are TGTGCCAGCAGTTTGAGTCCGAGCACTGAAGCTTTCTTT. This codes for CASSLSPSTEAFF.